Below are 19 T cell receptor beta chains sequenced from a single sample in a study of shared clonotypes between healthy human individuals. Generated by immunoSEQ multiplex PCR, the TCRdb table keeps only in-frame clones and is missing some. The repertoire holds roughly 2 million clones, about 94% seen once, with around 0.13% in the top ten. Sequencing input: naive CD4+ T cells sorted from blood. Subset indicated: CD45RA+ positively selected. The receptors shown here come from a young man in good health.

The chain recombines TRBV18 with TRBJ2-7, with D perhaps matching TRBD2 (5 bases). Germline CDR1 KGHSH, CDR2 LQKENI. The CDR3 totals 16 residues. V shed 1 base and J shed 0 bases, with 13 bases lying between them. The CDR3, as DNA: TGTGCCAGCTCACCACGGGCGCAGGCGGGCTCCTACGAGCAGTACTTC. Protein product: CASSPRAQAGSYEQYF.

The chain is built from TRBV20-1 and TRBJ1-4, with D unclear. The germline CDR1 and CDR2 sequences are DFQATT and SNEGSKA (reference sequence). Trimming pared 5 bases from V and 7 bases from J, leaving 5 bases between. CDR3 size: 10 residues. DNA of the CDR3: TGCAGTGCTGTGGGTGAAAAACTGTTTTTT. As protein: CSAVGEKLFF.

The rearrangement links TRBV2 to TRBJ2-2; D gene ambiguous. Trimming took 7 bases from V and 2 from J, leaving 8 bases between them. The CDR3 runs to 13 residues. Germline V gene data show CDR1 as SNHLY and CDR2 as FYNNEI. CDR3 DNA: TGTGCCAGCACTCCAATTAACACCGGGGAGCTGTTTTTT. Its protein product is CASTPINTGELFF.

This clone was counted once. The DNA for the CDR3 is TGTGCCAGTAGGGGTCGGGAAGCTGCCAATCAGCCCCAGCATTTT. Protein sequence: CASRGREAANQPQHF. The rearrangement uses TRBV6-5 and TRBJ1-5; maybe TRBD1 (5 bases). Trimming removed 9 bases at V and 3 bases at J, with 18 bases between. The germline gives CDR1 MNHEY, CDR2 SVGAGI. The CDR3 runs 15 residues.

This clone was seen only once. This CDR3 reads CASSAQPLSSGANVLTF. In DNA, the CDR3 is TGTGCCAGCAGTGCTCAGCCTTTATCCTCTGGGGCCAACGTCCTGACTTTC. The chain recombines TRBV6-1 with TRBJ2-6; D is unresolved. The germline CDR1 and CDR2 sequences are MNHNS and SASEGT. The CDR3 spans 17 residues. V lost 4 bases to trimming and J lost 0 bases, with 13 bases between them.

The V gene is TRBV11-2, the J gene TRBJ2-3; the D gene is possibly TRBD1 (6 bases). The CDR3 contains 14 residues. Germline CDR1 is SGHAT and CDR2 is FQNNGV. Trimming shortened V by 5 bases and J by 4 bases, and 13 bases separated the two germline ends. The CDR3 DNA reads TGTGCCAGCAGCATCAGGGGAAGCGCAGATACGCAGTATTTT. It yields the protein CASSIRGSADTQYF.

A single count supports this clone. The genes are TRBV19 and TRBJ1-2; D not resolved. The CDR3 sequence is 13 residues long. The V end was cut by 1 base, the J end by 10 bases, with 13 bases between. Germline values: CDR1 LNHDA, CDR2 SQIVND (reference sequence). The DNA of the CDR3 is TGTGCCAGTAGTATAGCGGGTATTCAGGCCTACACCTTC. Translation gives CASSIAGIQAYTF. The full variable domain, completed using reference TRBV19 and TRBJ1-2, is DGGITQSPKYLFRKEGQNVTLSCEQNLNHDAMYWYRQDPGQGLRLIYYSQIVNDFQKGDIAEGYSVSREKKESFPLTVTSAQKNPTAFYLCASSIAGIQAYTFGSGTRLTVV.

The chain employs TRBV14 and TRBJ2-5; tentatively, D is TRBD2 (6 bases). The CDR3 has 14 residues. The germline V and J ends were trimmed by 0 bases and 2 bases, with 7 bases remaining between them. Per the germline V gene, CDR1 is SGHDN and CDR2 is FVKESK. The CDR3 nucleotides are TGTGCCAGCAGCCAAGAGGGGGGACAAGAGACCCAGTACTTC. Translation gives CASSQEGGQETQYF.

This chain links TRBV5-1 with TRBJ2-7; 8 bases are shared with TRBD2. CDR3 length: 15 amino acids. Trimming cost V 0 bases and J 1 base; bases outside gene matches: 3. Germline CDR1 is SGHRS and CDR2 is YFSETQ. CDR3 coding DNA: TGCGCCAGCAGCTTGGCCTTAGCGGGATCCTACGAGCAGTACTTC. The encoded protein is CASSLALAGSYEQYF. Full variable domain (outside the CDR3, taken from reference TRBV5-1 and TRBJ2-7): KAGVTQTPRYLIKTRGQQVTLSCSPISGHRSVSWYQQTPGQGLQFLFEYFSETQRNKGNFPGRFSGRQFSNSRSEMNVSTLELGDSALYLCASSLALAGSYEQYFGPGTRLTVT.

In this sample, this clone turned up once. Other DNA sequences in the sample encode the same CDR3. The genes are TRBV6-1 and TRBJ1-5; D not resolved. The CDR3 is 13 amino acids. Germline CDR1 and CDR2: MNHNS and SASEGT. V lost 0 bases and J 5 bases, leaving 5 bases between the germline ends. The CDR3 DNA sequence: TGTGCCAGCAGTGAAGCAGGTGATCAGCCCCAGCATTTT. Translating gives CASSEAGDQPQHF.

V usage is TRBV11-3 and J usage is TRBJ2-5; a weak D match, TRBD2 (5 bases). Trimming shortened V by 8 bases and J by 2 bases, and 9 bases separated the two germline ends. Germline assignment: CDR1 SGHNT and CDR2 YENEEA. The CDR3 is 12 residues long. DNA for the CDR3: TGTGCCAGCGGTCGAGGGCAAGAGACCCAGTACTTC. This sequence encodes CASGRGQETQYF.

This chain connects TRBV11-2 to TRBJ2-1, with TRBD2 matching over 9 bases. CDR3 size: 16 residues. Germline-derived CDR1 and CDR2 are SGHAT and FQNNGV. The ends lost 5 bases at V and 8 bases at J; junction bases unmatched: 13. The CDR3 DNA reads TGTGCCAGCAGCCAAACCTGGCTAGCGGGACGGGATGAGCAGTTCTTC. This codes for CASSQTWLAGRDEQFF.

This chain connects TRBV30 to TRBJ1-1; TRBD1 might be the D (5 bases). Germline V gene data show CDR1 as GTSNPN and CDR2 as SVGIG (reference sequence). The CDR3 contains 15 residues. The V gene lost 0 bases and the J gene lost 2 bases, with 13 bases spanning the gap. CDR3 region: CAWSVSWQGNTEAFF. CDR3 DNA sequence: TGTGCCTGGAGTGTATCGTGGCAGGGTAACACTGAAGCTTTCTTT.

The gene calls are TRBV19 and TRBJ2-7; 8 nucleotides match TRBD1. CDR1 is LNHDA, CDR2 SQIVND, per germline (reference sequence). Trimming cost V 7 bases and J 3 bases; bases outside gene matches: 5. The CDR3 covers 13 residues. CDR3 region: CASTPTGVYEQYF. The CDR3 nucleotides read TGTGCCAGTACCCCGACAGGGGTCTACGAGCAGTACTTC.

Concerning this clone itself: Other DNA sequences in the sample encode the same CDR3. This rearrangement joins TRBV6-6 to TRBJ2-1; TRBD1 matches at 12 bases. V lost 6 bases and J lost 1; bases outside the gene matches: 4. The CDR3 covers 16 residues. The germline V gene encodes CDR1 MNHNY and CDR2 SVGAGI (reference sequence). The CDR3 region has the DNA TGTGCCAGCAGCCCGGGACAGGGGGCTTCCTACAATGAGCAGTTCTTC. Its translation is CASSPGQGASYNEQFF.

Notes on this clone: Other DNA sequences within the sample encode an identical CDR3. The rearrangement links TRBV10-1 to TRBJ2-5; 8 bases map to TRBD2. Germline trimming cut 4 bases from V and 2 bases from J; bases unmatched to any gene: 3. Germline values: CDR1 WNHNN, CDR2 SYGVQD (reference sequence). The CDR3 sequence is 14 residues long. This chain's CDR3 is CASSASGGQETQYF. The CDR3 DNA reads TGCGCCAGCAGTGCGTCGGGAGGGCAAGAGACCCAGTACTTC.

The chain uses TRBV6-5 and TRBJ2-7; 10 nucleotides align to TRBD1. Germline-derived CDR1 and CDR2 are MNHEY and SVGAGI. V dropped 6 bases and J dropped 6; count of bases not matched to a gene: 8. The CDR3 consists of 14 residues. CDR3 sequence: CASRTDRGLGEQYF. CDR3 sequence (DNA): TGTGCCAGCAGAACAGACAGGGGGCTGGGCGAGCAGTACTTC.

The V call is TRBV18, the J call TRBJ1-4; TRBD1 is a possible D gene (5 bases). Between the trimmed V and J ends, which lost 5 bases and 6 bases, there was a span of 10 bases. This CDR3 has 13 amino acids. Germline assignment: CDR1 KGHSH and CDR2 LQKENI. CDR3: CASSIRGDEKLFF. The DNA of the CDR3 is TGTGCCAGCTCAATAAGGGGCGATGAAAAACTGTTTTTT.

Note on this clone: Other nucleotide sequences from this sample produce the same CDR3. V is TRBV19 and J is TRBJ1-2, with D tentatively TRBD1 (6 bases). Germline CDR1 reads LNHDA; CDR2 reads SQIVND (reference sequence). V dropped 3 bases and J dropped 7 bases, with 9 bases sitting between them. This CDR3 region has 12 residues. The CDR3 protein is CASSMSGAGYTF. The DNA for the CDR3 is TGTGCCAGTAGTATGTCAGGGGCTGGCTACACCTTC.